This T cell receptor beta chain is drawn from a study of vaccination and CD4 T cells after COVID-19. Study in general: Cultures that served as controls received a CEFX pool, an HIV-1 Nef pool, or no peptide.

An Oncomine TCR Beta short-read assay was used to sequence the DNA from cultured CD4+ T cells. TCRdb re-analysed the PCR reads in MiXCR, keeping a single row per CDR3 protein. The table has under 20,000 distinct CDR3 sequences, roughly 45% seen once. The treatment is: approximately 11-day PBMC culture with coronavirus spike peptide pools or control peptides (ViraFEST assay). Germline-derived CDR1 and CDR2 are SGHDN and FVKESK. The CDR3 consists of 18 residues. After removal of 3 bases from V and 5 bases from J, the junction contained 11 bases not matched to a gene. As for this clonotype: Antigen specificity is unknown.

The chain links TRBV14 to TRBJ2-5; 14 positions match TRBD2. The receptor was derived from a human donor who had recovered from COVID-19. Sequenced here: CD4+ T cells from blood, cultured in vitro, sampled after SARS-CoV-2 vaccination. CDR3 loop: CASSQAGTSGSWAETQYF. For the CDR3, the DNA is TGTGCCAGCAGCCAGGCCGGGACTAGCGGGAGCTGGGCCGAGACCCAGTACTTC.